This TCR beta chain derives from a study of cytomegalovirus exposure and HLA in healthy donors. Findings and caveats of the study: Many donors shared some public TCRs, even though most TCR sequences were rare. The study recorded 150 to 200 TCR beta chains that were cytomegalovirus-associated. Through in vitro validation, a few CMV-associated chains were shown to be specific for CMV antigens.

Data came from immunoSEQ multiplex PCR; TCRdb stores just in-frame clones and leaves some out. The data hold approximately 160,000 clones, with approximately 91% observed a single time. The sample holds one count of this clone. The antigen is undetermined. V dropped 8 bases and J dropped 6 bases, with 18 bases sitting between them. This CDR3 spans 14 amino acids. From germline, CDR1 is MNHEY and CDR2 SMNVEV (reference sequence). Sequencing was carried out using PBMCs. This clonotype was obtained from a woman aged 18-30 years in good health and CMV-seropositive. The gene calls are TRBV27 and TRBJ2-3, with D tentatively TRBD2 (7 bases). CDR3 DNA: TGTGCCAGCCGGGAGGACAGAATAGCCGATACGCAGTATTTT. Translated: CASREDRIADTQYF.